The following is a T cell receptor beta chain sequence with its context. With 5 bases clipped from V and 3 bases from J, the junction kept 6 bases outside the gene matches. The germline CDR1 and CDR2 sequences are SGHRS and YFSETQ. This CDR3 spans 14 amino acids. This entry comes from a study of healthy donors' naive CD4 and CD8 T cells. Each TCR library used 500 ng of total RNA and a linear amplification protocol. TCRdb reprocessed the reads with MiXCR, giving one entry per CDR3 protein. Here the sample spans about 180,000 distinct CDR3 sequences, over 60% being singletons. This sequence was found in a pool of human donors in good health; the sample pools cells from several healthy donors. The V gene is TRBV5-1, the J gene TRBJ1-1; 8 bases are a match to TRBD1. Sequenced input: naive CD4+ and CD8+ T cells sorted from blood, pooled from several donors. The CDR3 DNA sequence: TGCGCCAGCAGTCGTCAGGGGGCGCACACTGAAGCTTTCTTT. This encodes CASSRQGAHTEAFF.